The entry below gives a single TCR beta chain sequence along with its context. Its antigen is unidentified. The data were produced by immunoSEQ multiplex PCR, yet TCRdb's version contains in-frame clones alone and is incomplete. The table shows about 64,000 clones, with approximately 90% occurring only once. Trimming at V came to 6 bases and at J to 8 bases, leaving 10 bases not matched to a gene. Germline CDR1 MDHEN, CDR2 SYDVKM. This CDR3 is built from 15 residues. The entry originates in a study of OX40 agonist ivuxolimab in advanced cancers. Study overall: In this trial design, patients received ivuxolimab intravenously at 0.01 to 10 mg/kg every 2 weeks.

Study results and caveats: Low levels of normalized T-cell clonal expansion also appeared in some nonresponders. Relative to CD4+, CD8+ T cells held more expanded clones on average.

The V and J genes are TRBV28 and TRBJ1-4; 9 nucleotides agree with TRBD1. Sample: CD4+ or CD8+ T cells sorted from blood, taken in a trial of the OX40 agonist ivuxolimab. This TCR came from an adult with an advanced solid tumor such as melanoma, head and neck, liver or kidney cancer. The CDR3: CASSTPGQGAEKLFF. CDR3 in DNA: TGTGCCAGCAGCACACCGGGACAGGGAGCGGAAAAACTGTTTTTT.